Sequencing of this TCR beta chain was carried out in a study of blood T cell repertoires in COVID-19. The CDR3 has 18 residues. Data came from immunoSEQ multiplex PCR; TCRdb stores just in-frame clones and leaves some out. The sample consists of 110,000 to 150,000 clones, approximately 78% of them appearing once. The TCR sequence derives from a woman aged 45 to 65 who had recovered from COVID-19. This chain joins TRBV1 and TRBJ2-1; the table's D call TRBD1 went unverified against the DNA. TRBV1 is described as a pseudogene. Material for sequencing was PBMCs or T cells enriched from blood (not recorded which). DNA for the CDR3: TGCACCAGCAGCCAAGAACCCCTCTGGGACAGCTCCTACAATGAGCAGTTCTTC. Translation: CTSSQEPLWDSSYNEQFF.